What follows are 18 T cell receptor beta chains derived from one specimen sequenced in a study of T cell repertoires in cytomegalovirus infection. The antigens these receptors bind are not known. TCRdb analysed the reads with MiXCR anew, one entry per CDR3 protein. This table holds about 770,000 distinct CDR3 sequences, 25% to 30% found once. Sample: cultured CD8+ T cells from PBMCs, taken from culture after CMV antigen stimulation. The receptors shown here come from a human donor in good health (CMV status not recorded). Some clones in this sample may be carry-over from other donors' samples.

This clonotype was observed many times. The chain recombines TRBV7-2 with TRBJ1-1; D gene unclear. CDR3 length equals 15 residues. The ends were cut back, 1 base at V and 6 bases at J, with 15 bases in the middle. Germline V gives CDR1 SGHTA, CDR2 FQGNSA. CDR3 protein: CASSLGILGTAEAFF. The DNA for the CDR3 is TGTGCCAGCAGCTTAGGGATTCTAGGTACCGCTGAAGCTTTCTTT. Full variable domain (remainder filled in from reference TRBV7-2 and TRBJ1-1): GAGVSQSPSNKVTEKGKDVELRCDPISGHTALYWYRQSLGQGLEFLIYFQGNSAPDKSGLPSDRFSAERTGGSVSTLTIQRTQQEDSAVYLCASSLGILGTAEAFFGQGTRLTVV.

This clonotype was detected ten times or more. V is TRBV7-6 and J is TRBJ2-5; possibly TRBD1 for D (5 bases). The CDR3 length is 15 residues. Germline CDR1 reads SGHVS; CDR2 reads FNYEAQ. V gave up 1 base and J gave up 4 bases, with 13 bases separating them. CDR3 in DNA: TGTGCCAGCAGCTTAGAGTGGGGCACGCCAGAGACCCAGTACTTC. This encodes CASSLEWGTPETQYF. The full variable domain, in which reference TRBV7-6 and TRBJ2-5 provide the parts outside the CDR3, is GAGVSQSPRYKVTKRGQDVALRCDPISGHVSLYWYRQALGQGPEFLTYFNYEAQQDKSGLPNDRFSAERPEGSISTLTIQRTEQRDSAMYRCASSLEWGTPETQYFGPGTRLLVL.

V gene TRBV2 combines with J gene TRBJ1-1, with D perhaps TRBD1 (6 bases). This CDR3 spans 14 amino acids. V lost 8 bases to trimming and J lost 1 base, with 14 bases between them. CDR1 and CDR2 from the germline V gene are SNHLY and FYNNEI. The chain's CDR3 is CASPGTGQNTEAFF. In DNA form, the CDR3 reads TGTGCCAGCCCGGGCACAGGGCAGAACACTGAAGCTTTCTTT. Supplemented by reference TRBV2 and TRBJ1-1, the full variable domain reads EPEVTQTPSHQVTQMGQEVILRCVPISNHLYFYWYRQILGQKVEFLVSFYNNEISEKSEIFDDQFSVERPDGSNFTLKIRSTKLEDSAMYFCASPGTGQNTEAFFGQGTRLTVV.

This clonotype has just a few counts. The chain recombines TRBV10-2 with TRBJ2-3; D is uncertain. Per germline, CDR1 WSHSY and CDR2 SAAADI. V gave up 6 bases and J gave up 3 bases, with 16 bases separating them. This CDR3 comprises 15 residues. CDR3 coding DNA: TGCGCCAGCAGCCGAACCTATGGGCGGACAGATACGCAGTATTTT. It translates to CASSRTYGRTDTQYF.

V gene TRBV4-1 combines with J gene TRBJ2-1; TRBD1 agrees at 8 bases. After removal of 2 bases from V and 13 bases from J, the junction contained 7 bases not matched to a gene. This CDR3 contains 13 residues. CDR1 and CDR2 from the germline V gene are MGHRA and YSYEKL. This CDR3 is CASSQLFDRGQFF. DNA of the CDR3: TGCGCCAGCAGCCAACTCTTTGACAGGGGACAGTTCTTC.

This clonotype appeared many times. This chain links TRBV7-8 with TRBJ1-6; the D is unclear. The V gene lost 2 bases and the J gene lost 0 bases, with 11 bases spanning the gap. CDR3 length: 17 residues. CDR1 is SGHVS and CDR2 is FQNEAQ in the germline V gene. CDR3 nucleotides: TGTGCCAGCAGCTTAAGTAAGGCTAGCTCCTATAATTCACCCCTCCACTTT. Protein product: CASSLSKASSYNSPLHF.

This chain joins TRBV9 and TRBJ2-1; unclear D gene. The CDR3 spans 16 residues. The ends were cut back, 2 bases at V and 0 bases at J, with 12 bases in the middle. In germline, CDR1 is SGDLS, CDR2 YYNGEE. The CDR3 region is CASSVEGSSSYNEQFF. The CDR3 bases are TGTGCCAGCAGCGTGGAAGGATCGAGCTCCTACAATGAGCAGTTCTTC.

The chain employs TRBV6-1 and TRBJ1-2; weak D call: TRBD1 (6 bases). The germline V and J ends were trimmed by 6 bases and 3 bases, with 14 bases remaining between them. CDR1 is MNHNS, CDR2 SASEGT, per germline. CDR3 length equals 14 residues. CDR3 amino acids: CASSNRERHYGYTF. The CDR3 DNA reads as TGTGCCAGCAGCAACAGGGAACGCCACTATGGCTACACCTTC.

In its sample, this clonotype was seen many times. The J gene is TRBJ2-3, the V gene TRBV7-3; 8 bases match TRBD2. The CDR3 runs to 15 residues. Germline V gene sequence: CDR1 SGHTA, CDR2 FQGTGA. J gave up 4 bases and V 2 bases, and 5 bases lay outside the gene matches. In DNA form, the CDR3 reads TGTGCCAGCAGCTTATACGGGGGGGGAGCAGATACGCAGTATTTT. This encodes CASSLYGGGADTQYF.

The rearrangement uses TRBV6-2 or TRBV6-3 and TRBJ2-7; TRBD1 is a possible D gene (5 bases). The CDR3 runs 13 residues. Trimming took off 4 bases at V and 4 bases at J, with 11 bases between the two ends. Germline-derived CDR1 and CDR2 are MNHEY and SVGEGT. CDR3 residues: CASSLSRQYEQYV. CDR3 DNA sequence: TGTGCCAGCAGTTTAAGTAGACAGTACGAGCAGTACGTC.

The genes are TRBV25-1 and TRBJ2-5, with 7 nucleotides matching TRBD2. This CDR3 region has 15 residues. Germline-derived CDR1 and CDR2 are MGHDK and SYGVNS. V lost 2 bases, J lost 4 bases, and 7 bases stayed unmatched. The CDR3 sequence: CASSENGGGGETQYF. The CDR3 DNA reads TGTGCCAGCAGTGAAAATGGGGGGGGAGGAGAGACCCAGTACTTC.

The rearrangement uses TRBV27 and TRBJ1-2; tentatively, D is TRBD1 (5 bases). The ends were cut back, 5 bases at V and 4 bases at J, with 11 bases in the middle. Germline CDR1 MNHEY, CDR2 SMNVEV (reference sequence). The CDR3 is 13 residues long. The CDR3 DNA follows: TGTGCCAGCAGTCCACAGGATTTCTATGGCTACACCTTC. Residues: CASSPQDFYGYTF.

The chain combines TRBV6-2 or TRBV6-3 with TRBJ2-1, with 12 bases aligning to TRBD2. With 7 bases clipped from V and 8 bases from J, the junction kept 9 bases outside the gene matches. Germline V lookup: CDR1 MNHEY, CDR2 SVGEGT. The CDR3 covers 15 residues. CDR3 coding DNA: TGTGCCAGCAACTACGGGCTAGCGGGGGGGGATGAGCAGTTCTTC. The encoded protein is CASNYGLAGGDEQFF.

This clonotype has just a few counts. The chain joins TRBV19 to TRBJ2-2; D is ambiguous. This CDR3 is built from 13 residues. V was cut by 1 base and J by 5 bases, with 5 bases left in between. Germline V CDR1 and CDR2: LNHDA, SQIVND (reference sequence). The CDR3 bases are TGTGCCAGTAGTATAGTGGGGACCGGGGAGCTGTTTTTT. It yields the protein CASSIVGTGELFF.

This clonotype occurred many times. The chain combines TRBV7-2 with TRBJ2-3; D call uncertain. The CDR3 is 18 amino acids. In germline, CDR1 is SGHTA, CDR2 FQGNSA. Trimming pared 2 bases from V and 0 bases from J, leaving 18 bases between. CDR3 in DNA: TGTGCCAGCAGCTTAAGGATATTCGGCATTTCTAGCACAGATACGCAGTATTTT. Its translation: CASSLRIFGISSTDTQYF.

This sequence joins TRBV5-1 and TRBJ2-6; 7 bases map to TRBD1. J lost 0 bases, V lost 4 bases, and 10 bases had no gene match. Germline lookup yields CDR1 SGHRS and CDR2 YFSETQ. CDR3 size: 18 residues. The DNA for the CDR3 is TGCGCCAGCAGCGGATCCGGGACAGAGAGCTCTGGGGCCAACGTCCTGACTTTC. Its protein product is CASSGSGTESSGANVLTF.

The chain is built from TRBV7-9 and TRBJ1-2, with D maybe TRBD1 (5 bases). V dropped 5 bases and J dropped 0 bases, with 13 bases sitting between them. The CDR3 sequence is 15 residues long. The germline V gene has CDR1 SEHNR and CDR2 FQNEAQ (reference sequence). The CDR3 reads CASSQTGDSNYGYTF. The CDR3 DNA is TGTGCCAGCAGCCAAACGGGGGATTCTAACTATGGCTACACCTTC.

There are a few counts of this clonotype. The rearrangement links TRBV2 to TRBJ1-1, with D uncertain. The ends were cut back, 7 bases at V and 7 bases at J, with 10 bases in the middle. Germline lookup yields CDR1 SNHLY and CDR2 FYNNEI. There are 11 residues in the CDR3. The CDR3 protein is CASNKGFEAFF. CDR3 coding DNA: TGTGCCAGCAATAAGGGATTTGAAGCTTTCTTT.